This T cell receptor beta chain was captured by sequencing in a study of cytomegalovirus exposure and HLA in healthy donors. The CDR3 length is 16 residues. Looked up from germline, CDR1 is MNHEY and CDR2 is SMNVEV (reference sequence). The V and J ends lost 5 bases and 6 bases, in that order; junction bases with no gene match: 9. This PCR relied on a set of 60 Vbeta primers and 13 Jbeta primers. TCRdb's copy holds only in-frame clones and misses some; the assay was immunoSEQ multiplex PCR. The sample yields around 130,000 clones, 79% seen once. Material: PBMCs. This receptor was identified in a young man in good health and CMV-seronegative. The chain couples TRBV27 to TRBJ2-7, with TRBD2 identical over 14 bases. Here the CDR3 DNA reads TGTGCCAGCAGTAAGAGGGGACTAGCGGGAGTGCTCGAGCAGTACTTC. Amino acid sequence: CASSKRGLAGVLEQYF.